The sequence of this T cell receptor (beta chain) was determined in a study of T cell changes during pregnancy in multiple sclerosis. Germline values: CDR1 SGHDN, CDR2 FVKESK. The CDR3 runs to 13 residues. V was clipped by 4 bases and J by 5 bases; unmatched bases: 4. The protocol was immunoSEQ multiplex PCR, while the TCRdb copy is restricted to in-frame clones and leaves out a portion. The data show tens of thousands of clones, 80% to 90% seen once. Source: CD4+ T cells from peripheral blood mononuclear cells, taken in the first trimester of pregnancy. The chain combines TRBV14 with TRBJ1-1, with 7 bases that match TRBD1. This sequence was found in a female donor with multiple sclerosis, enrolled in a pregnancy study. CDR3 nucleotide sequence: TGTGCCAGCAGCCGCACAGGGGTGACTGAAGCTTTCTTT. Translation gives CASSRTGVTEAFF.